This T cell receptor (beta chain) was recovered during a study of early T cells in non-severe SARS-CoV-2 infection. Study details: The chains were unpaired, and the sequenced material was bulk RNA from unsorted whole blood.

In its sample, this clonotype was seen many times. The antigen remains undetermined. Unique molecular identifiers were attached to individual cDNA molecules. TCRdb recomputed calls from the 5' RACE reads with MiXCR, one row per CDR3 protein. The table has approximately 60,000 distinct CDR3 sequences, over 9.5% seen once. General study points: The matching step, a VDJdb search, favored anti-spike CD8 responses and missed private and CD4 specificities.

Trimming cost V 0 bases and J 3 bases; bases outside gene matches: 9. CDR1 is SGHAT and CDR2 is FQNNGV in the germline V gene. The CDR3 sequence is 18 residues long. The specimen was whole blood. The sequence came from an adult who was a healthcare worker with PCR-confirmed SARS-CoV-2 infection or an uninfected control (not recorded which). The chain links TRBV11-2 to TRBJ2-7, with 12 bases lining up with TRBD2. CDR3 bases: TGTGCCAGCAGCTTAGATCGACGGGCGGGACTAGCGGGCTACGAGCAGTACTTC. It encodes CASSLDRRAGLAGYEQYF.